A single sample gave rise to the 15 T cell receptor beta chains below, sequenced in a study of T cell changes during pregnancy in multiple sclerosis. The method was immunoSEQ multiplex PCR; TCRdb's version includes in-frame clones alone and lacks a portion of them. The sample has tens of thousands of clones; 90% to 95% are singletons. The sequencing used CD4+ T cells from peripheral blood mononuclear cells, collected in the second trimester of pregnancy. The receptors come from a female donor with multiple sclerosis, enrolled in a pregnancy study.

The V call is TRBV29-1, the J call TRBJ2-7; D gene uncertain. Germline loops: CDR1 SQVTM, CDR2 ANQGSEA. This CDR3 region has 12 residues. V lost 5 bases and J 3 bases, leaving 11 bases between the germline ends. CDR3 amino acids: CSVQASIYEQYF. The CDR3 DNA reads TGCAGCGTTCAGGCCAGTATCTACGAGCAGTACTTC.

The chain recombines TRBV6-5 with TRBJ1-3; 7 bases are a match to TRBD1. The germline V gene encodes CDR1 MNHEY and CDR2 SVGAGI. The CDR3 is 14 residues long. V was pared by 7 bases and J by 2 bases, with 5 bases of the junction left unmatched. CDR3 sequence (DNA): TGTGCCAGCAAAAAACAGGGGACTGGAAACACCATATATTTT. This translates into CASKKQGTGNTIYF.

V usage is TRBV9 and J usage is TRBJ1-1; D perhaps matches TRBD1 (5 bases). This CDR3 region has 14 residues. CDR1 is SGDLS and CDR2 is YYNGEE in the germline V gene. Deletions cut 3 bases from V and 1 base from J, with 10 bases between. The CDR3 sequence is CASSEQVSNTEAFF. CDR3 coding DNA: TGTGCCAGCAGCGAACAGGTGTCGAACACTGAAGCTTTCTTT.

The gene calls are TRBV5-6 and TRBJ1-2; weak D call: TRBD1 (5 bases). Looked up from germline, CDR1 is SGHDT and CDR2 is YYEEEE. Trimming cost V 2 bases and J 7 bases, with 9 bases left between them. The CDR3 has 12 amino acids. The CDR3 loop reads CASSLTRVGYTF. The CDR3 coding sequence is TGTGCCAGCAGCTTAACCAGGGTTGGCTACACCTTC.

This clone has just one count. The chain combines TRBV7-3 with TRBJ2-3, with D perhaps TRBD1 (6 bases). Germline V lookup: CDR1 SGHTA, CDR2 FQGTGA. Trimming pared 5 bases from V and 3 bases from J, leaving 9 bases between. This CDR3 region has 13 residues. DNA for the CDR3: TGTGCCAGCAGCAACCAGGGGACAGATACGCAGTATTTT. Encoded protein: CASSNQGTDTQYF.

This rearrangement joins TRBV2 to TRBJ1-6; D gene uncertain. This CDR3 has 12 amino acids. Trimming removed 6 bases from V and 5 bases from J, with 5 bases in between. CDR1 SNHLY and CDR2 FYNNEI come from the germline V gene. The CDR3 DNA reads TGTGCCAGCAGGGGAGATAATTCACCCCTCCACTTT. Protein sequence: CASRGDNSPLHF. Variable domain in full (rest from reference TRBV2 and TRBJ1-6): EPEVTQTPSHQVTQMGQEVILRCVPISNHLYFYWYRQILGQKVEFLVSFYNNEISEKSEIFDDQFSVERPDGSNFTLKIRSTKLEDSAMYFCASRGDNSPLHFGNGTRLTVT.

This sequence joins TRBV19 and TRBJ1-3; possibly TRBD1 for D (5 bases). The CDR3 has 16 residues. V was pared by 3 bases and J by 4 bases, with 16 bases between. Per germline, CDR1 LNHDA and CDR2 SQIVND (reference sequence). The CDR3 loop reads CASSITRRRVGNTIYF. CDR3 in DNA: TGTGCCAGTAGTATTACCCGCCGCAGGGTCGGAAACACCATATATTTT.

This chain links TRBV7-2 with TRBJ1-3, with 8 bases matching TRBD1. V was pared by 2 bases and J by 4 bases, with 1 base of the junction left unmatched. The CDR3 is 14 amino acids. CDR1 and CDR2 (germline): SGHTA, FQGNSA. The CDR3 loop reads CASSLTGGGNTIYF. CDR3 DNA: TGTGCCAGCAGCTTAACAGGGGGGGGAAACACCATATATTTT.

The V call is TRBV4-3, the J call TRBJ2-7; TRBD2 matches 9 bases. J gave up 3 bases and V 0 bases, and 3 bases lay outside the gene matches. CDR1 is LGHNA, CDR2 YSLEER, per germline. This CDR3 contains 15 residues. CDR3 DNA sequence: TGCGCCAGCAGCCAAGATGCTAGCGGGGACTACGAGCAGTACTTC. This sequence encodes CASSQDASGDYEQYF.

The gene calls are TRBV30 and TRBJ2-1, with 11 bases matching TRBD2. V trimming: 0 bases; J trimming: 12 bases; junction bases outside the gene matches: 22. Looked up from germline, CDR1 is GTSNPN and CDR2 is SVGIG (reference sequence). This CDR3 comprises 19 residues. The CDR3 nucleotides are TGTGCCTGGAGTGTACGCCCCCTTAACCGACTAGCGGGGACGGGGGGGCAGTTCTTC. Protein sequence: CAWSVRPLNRLAGTGGQFF.

The V and J genes are TRBV7-2 and TRBJ1-4; possible D gene TRBD1, 5 bases. The germline CDR1 and CDR2 sequences are SGHTA and FQGNSA. This CDR3 has 16 amino acids. V was trimmed by 3 bases and J by 4 bases, leaving 15 bases between them. The CDR3 region has the DNA TGTGCCAGCAGCTTTGACCAGGGTACTTATAATGAAAAACTGTTTTTT. Its translation: CASSFDQGTYNEKLFF.

The rearrangement links TRBV6-5 to TRBJ1-1, with TRBD1 identical over 7 bases. CDR1 and CDR2 (germline): MNHEY, SVGAGI. The CDR3 runs to 13 residues. V shed 2 bases and J 9 bases; nucleotides not matched to a gene: 6. CDR3 sequence (DNA): TGTGCCAGCAGTTACAGGAGGGGGCGGAAAGCTTTCTTT. Translated, it gives CASSYRRGRKAFF.

The gene calls are TRBV25-1 and TRBJ1-3, with a tentative D call TRBD1 (5 bases). The CDR3 is 16 amino acids. Trimming cost V 5 bases and J 0 bases, with 14 bases left between them. Germline lookup yields CDR1 MGHDK and CDR2 SYGVNS. Here the CDR3 reads CASSRGGGVSGNTIYF. DNA of the CDR3: TGTGCCAGCAGTCGCGGGGGAGGGGTCTCTGGAAACACCATATATTTT.

V usage is TRBV7-9 and J usage is TRBJ1-4, with a possible D match to TRBD1 (6 bases). From germline, CDR1 is SEHNR and CDR2 FQNEAQ (reference sequence). Trimming cost V 3 bases and J 5 bases, with 10 bases left between them. The CDR3 covers 14 residues. The CDR3 nucleotides read TGTGCCAGCAGCTTGGGGGCGAGGAATGAAAAACTGTTTTTT. Protein sequence: CASSLGARNEKLFF.

The chain joins TRBV25-1 to TRBJ1-1; perhaps TRBD1 as D (6 bases). From germline, CDR1 is MGHDK and CDR2 SYGVNS. Trimming cost V 6 bases and J 0 bases, with 11 bases left between them. CDR3 length: 14 residues. The CDR3 DNA reads as TGTGCCAGCAGCAGGGCAGGGGTGAACACTGAAGCTTTCTTT. Translated: CASSRAGVNTEAFF.